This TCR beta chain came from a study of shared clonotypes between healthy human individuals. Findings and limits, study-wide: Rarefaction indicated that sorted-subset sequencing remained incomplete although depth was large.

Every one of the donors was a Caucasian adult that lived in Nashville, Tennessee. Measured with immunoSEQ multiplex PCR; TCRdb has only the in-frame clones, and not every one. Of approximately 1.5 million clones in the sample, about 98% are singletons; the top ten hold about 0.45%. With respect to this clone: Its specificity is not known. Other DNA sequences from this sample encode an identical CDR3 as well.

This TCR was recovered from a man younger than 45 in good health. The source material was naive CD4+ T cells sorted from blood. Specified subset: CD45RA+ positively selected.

The chain's CDR3 is CASSGLAGTDTQYF. The CDR3 region has the DNA TGTGCCAGCAGTGGGCTAGCGGGAACAGATACGCAGTATTTT. The J gene is TRBJ2-3, the V gene TRBV2; 9 bases are a match to TRBD2. Germline V gene sequence: CDR1 SNHLY, CDR2 FYNNEI. V was pared by 4 bases and J by 3 bases, with 2 bases of the junction left unmatched. The CDR3 totals 14 residues.